This TCR beta chain was documented in a study of CD8+CD57+ T cells in acquired aplastic anemia. Points from the study as a whole: No significant patient-versus-control difference appeared in CD8+ Simpson's diversity.

It was genomic DNA that served as the template for profiling TCR beta VDJ and CDR3. MiXCR, applied by TCRdb to the reads, yields one record per CDR3 protein. This sample has 110,000 or so distinct CDR3 sequences; about 60% occur once, and the top ten carry 25% to 30%. Patients included in sequencing had previously demonstrated CD8+CD57+ cell expansion by flow cytometry. As for this clonotype: The target antigen is unknown.

This receptor was identified in a human donor with aplastic anemia. The sequencing input was sorted CD4+, CD8+, or CD8+CD57+ T cells (not recorded which) from PBMCs.

This chain's CDR3 is CASSSNSGSNYNEQFF. CDR3 in DNA: TGCGCCAGCAGCTCAAATAGCGGGAGTAACTACAATGAGCAGTTCTTC. This sequence joins TRBV5-1 and TRBJ2-1; 9 bases match TRBD2. Germline trimming cut 3 bases from V and 3 bases from J; bases unmatched to any gene: 7. The V gene's germline CDR1 is SGHRS and CDR2 YFSETQ. The CDR3 covers 16 residues.